This is a list of T cell receptor beta chains from one sample in a study of T-cell memory formation after mild COVID-19. From the 5' RACE reads, TCRdb called clonotypes with MiXCR, one entry per CDR3 protein. The table includes roughly 150,000 distinct CDR3 sequences, approximately 25% detected once. The sample comprised PBMCs or a T cell subset sorted from them (not recorded which). Every receptor here comes from an adult woman who had mild COVID-19 (a few samples of this study predate the infection). Cell type and time point are not known. The CDR3 runs from the conserved cysteine through the conserved F or W. D genes are given only for firm matches. Size is omitted from some rows. Given values are once, few, many or a class for expanded clones.

D: TRBD1; V: TRBV23-1; size: few; CDR3: CASPNRGLLSGANVLTF
D: -; V: TRBV20-1; size: -; CDR3: CSARGGGEETQYF
D: -; V: TRBV9; size: -; CDR3: CASSEHNSYNEQFF
D: TRBD1; V: TRBV20-1; size: few; CDR3: CSARYHRGEGGYTF
D: -; V: TRBV27; size: -; CDR3: CASSPREGGYPDQPQHF
D: TRBD2; V: TRBV12-3/TRBV12-4; size: -; CDR3: CASSPTSGSYTDTQYF
D: TRBD2; V: TRBV5-1; size: -; CDR3: CASSPSGLYNEQFF
D: -; V: TRBV4-2; size: few; CDR3: CASSQQDSPLNSPLHF
D: -; V: TRBV9; size: few; CDR3: CASSGGTVSYGYTF
D: TRBD2; V: TRBV9; size: -; CDR3: CASSPLRLAGSSEQFF
D: -; V: TRBV27; size: once; CDR3: CASSRDGGHEQFF
D: -; V: TRBV30; size: -; CDR3: CAWSRDSWGYQETQYF
D: TRBD2; V: TRBV3-1; size: -; CDR3: CASSLPRVAGGKNIQYF
D: -; V: TRBV5-1; size: -; CDR3: CASSSPPDGNPYNEQFF
D: -; V: TRBV1; size: -; CDR3: CTSSQGIGWGPGNTIYF
D: -; V: TRBV7-9; size: many; CDR3: CASSSATDTQYF
D: -; V: TRBV11-2; size: -; CDR3: CASSLKRTEKGDEQFF
D: -; V: TRBV7-3; size: few; CDR3: CASSWTERTEAFF
D: TRBD2; V: TRBV5-6; size: -; CDR3: CASSDRTSGRTYEQYF
D: -; V: TRBV6-5; size: few; CDR3: CASSYSYDSYNEQFF
D: TRBD1; V: TRBV7-9; size: -; CDR3: CASSSVRQGDWYEQYF
D: -; V: TRBV6-5; size: -; CDR3: CASTDRGTGANVLTF
D: -; V: TRBV4-1; size: -; CDR3: CASSHSSGELFF
D: TRBD2; V: TRBV7-3; size: medium-sized; CDR3: CASSPGLGDTGELFF
D: -; V: TRBV5-1; size: -; CDR3: CASSGAVPAPLHF
D: TRBD1; V: TRBV7-3; size: few; CDR3: CASRSTGGNTEAFF
D: -; V: TRBV12-3/TRBV12-4; size: -; CDR3: CASSLDSVTSQPQHF
D: -; V: TRBV4-1; size: few; CDR3: CASSQERSPDTQYF
D: -; V: TRBV29-1; size: few; CDR3: CSAAGARNSNTEAFF
D: TRBD2; V: TRBV3-1; size: -; CDR3: CARSQERSGGEPTDTQYF
D: -; V: TRBV12-3/TRBV12-4; size: -; CDR3: CASSFSGHTEAFF
D: TRBD1; V: TRBV12-3/TRBV12-4; size: few; CDR3: CASSPMRTGGWWPQHF
D: TRBD2; V: TRBV20-1; size: -; CDR3: CSARAYRSGLAGGTVNYNEQFF
D: TRBD1; V: TRBV7-9; size: -; CDR3: CASSRTGAGSYEQYF
D: TRBD2; V: TRBV4-2; size: few; CDR3: CASSQDPGGPTYEQYF
D: -; V: TRBV2; size: -; CDR3: CASSDVGLLIDQPQHF
D: TRBD2; V: TRBV2; size: -; CDR3: CASIGTSVINEQFF
D: TRBD1; V: TRBV7-9; size: few; CDR3: CASSWWDSPYEQFF
D: -; V: TRBV4-3; size: -; CDR3: CASSRDGYNEQFF
D: -; V: TRBV19; size: many; CDR3: CASSIAGHEEKLFF
D: -; V: TRBV9; size: few; CDR3: CASSSYLLAGVEEQYF
D: TRBD1; V: TRBV13; size: -; CDR3: CASSSTQGWLLYNEQFF
D: TRBD2; V: TRBV27; size: -; CDR3: CASSLTSGLEQYF
D: TRBD1; V: TRBV4-1; size: -; CDR3: CASRDRATTSYEQYF
D: -; V: TRBV7-9; size: -; CDR3: CSSSPATGPVYNEQFF
D: -; V: TRBV27; size: -; CDR3: CASSSGHLNTEAFF
D: -; V: TRBV5-1; size: few; CDR3: CASSFTGLTGELFF
D: TRBD1; V: TRBV7-6; size: -; CDR3: CASSMTGRQPQHF
D: TRBD1; V: TRBV7-9; size: few; CDR3: CASSPPDRVTYEQYF
D: TRBD1; V: TRBV7-9; size: -; CDR3: CALTGGALDTEAFF
D: -; V: TRBV5-6; size: few; CDR3: CASSLGGSRLIYEQYF
D: -; V: TRBV6-5; size: -; CDR3: CASSYSGTYLQGYTF
D: -; V: TRBV5-1; size: few; CDR3: CASSLPPQETQYF